This T cell receptor beta chain was sequenced in a study of T cells in Graves' hyperthyroidism and ophthalmopathy. From RNA transcripts, TCR beta CDR3 regions were amplified. First-round RT-PCR targeting the TCR CDR3 was performed with the HTBI primer set. TCRdb processed the multiplex PCR reads anew with MiXCR; each CDR3 protein has one entry. This sample yields 620,000 or so distinct CDR3 sequences, of which more than 14% are seen a single time; around an eighth belongs to the top ten. There are 13 residues in the CDR3. Germline lookup yields CDR1 DFQATT and CDR2 SNEGSKA (reference sequence). The V gene lost 6 bases and the J gene lost 0 bases, with 11 bases spanning the gap.

Sequenced: blood. The chain has TRBV20-1 and TRBJ1-1, with D uncertain. This clonotype was sampled from a woman aged 50 to 60 with Graves' ophthalmopathy. This chain's CDR3 is CSAHLDMNTEAFF. As DNA, the CDR3 is TGCAGTGCCCACCTCGATATGAACACTGAAGCTTTCTTT.